The 22 T cell receptor beta chains below all came from one sample that was sequenced in a study of T cell repertoires in aging, cancer and after chemotherapy. Peripheral blood genomic DNA, not sorted cells or RNA, was the template. TRB rearrangements spanning V, D and J were amplified using mixed TRB-A/B primers. TCRdb used MiXCR to reprocess the multiplex PCR reads, holding one entry per CDR3 protein. The data show about 2,200 distinct CDR3 sequences, 25% seen once. Sequencing used blood. These receptor sequences come from a human donor with a solid tumor.

This chain connects TRBV20-1 to TRBJ2-3; 14 nucleotides line up with TRBD2. The CDR3 is 19 amino acids. Germline V lookup: CDR1 DFQATT, CDR2 SNEGSKA (reference sequence). Losses at the gene ends were 0 bases for V and 1 base for J; bases not matched to a gene: 9. CDR3 DNA: TGCAGTGCTAGAGATCTGGGACTAGCGGGAGCCAGCGGCACAGATACGCAGTATTTT. Its translation is CSARDLGLAGASGTDTQYF.

By its share, this clonotype is medium-sized. The chain employs TRBV12-3 or TRBV12-4 and TRBJ2-1, with TRBD2 matching 8 bases. The CDR3 runs 16 residues. V gave up 4 bases and J gave up 4 bases; unmatched junction bases: 9. CDR3 amino acids: CASSSTAGVRYNEQFF. The CDR3 DNA sequence: TGTGCCAGCAGTTCTACAGCGGGAGTACGGTACAATGAGCAGTTCTTC.

The chain combines TRBV19 with TRBJ2-1; 8 bases fit TRBD2. The CDR3 has 14 amino acids. The trim removed 6 bases at V and 4 bases at J, leaving 5 bases unmatched. CDR1 LNHDA and CDR2 SQIVND come from the germline V gene (reference sequence). The CDR3 protein is CASSHTSGYNEQFF. DNA of the CDR3: TGTGCCAGTAGCCACACTAGCGGATACAATGAGCAGTTCTTC.

In its sample, this clonotype ranks as medium-sized. The genes are TRBV24-1 and TRBJ2-1; D not resolved. V lost 3 bases to trimming and J lost 8 bases, with 19 bases between them. This CDR3 has 16 amino acids. Germline-derived CDR1 and CDR2 are KGHDR and SFDVKD. The CDR3 region is CATSDPAERHVDEQFF. The CDR3 nucleotides read TGTGCCACCAGTGATCCGGCCGAACGCCATGTGGATGAGCAGTTCTTC.

The CDR3 protein is CASSRSGRGAAGNTIYF. The CDR3 region has the DNA TGCGCCAGCAGCCGATCTGGACGCGGGGCGGCTGGAAACACCATATATTTT. The chain employs TRBV4-1 and TRBJ1-3, with D possibly TRBD1 on 5 matching bases. The CDR3 is 17 residues long. The V end lost 4 bases, the J end lost 2 bases, and 18 bases lay between the germline ends. CDR1 and CDR2 (germline): MGHRA, YSYEKL.

This clonotype is classed as medium-sized (0.01 to 0.1%). CDR3 in amino acids: CASSYRGGVSSYNEQFF. The CDR3 DNA reads TGTGCCAGCAGTTACCGAGGCGGGGTAAGCTCCTACAATGAGCAGTTCTTC. The rearrangement joins TRBV6-2 or TRBV6-3 to TRBJ2-1; the D gene is possibly TRBD2 (6 bases). The germline V gene has CDR1 MNHEY and CDR2 SVGEGT. This CDR3 region has 17 residues. Trimming removed 2 bases from V and 0 bases from J, with 14 bases in between.

The chain combines TRBV19 with TRBJ2-2, with 11 bases identical to TRBD1. With V trimmed by 5 bases and J by 4 bases, 0 bases remained unmatched. CDR3 length: 14 amino acids. Per the germline V gene, CDR1 is LNHDA and CDR2 is SQIVND (reference sequence). CDR3 in amino acids: CASSGTGGTGELFF. CDR3 bases: TGTGCCAGTAGTGGGACAGGGGGCACCGGGGAGCTGTTTTTT. The variable domain in full, completed from reference TRBV19 and TRBJ2-2, reads DGGITQSPKYLFRKEGQNVTLSCEQNLNHDAMYWYRQDPGQGLRLIYYSQIVNDFQKGDIAEGYSVSREKKESFPLTVTSAQKNPTAFYLCASSGTGGTGELFFGEGSRLTVL.

V gene TRBV14 combines with J gene TRBJ1-2, with D perhaps TRBD1 (5 bases). CDR1 and CDR2 (germline): SGHDN, FVKESK. CDR3 size: 14 residues. V was trimmed by 4 bases and J by 7 bases, leaving 16 bases between them. CDR3 nucleotide sequence: TGTGCCAGCAGCCCTCTGGGAGGGGCTGGTGGCTACACCTTC. Its translation: CASSPLGGAGGYTF.

The chain combines TRBV7-2 with TRBJ1-6; perhaps TRBD1 as D (5 bases). V gave up 1 base and J gave up 3 bases, with 10 bases separating them. Per germline, CDR1 SGHTA and CDR2 FQGNSA. CDR3 length: 16 residues. The CDR3 sequence: CASSLGTGFYNSPLHF. The CDR3 DNA reads as TGTGCCAGCAGCTTAGGTACAGGTTTCTATAATTCACCCCTCCACTTT.

By share, this clonotype ranks as large. The chain employs TRBV19 and TRBJ2-7, with unresolved D. Per germline, CDR1 LNHDA and CDR2 SQIVND (reference sequence). Trimming removed 5 bases from V and 7 bases from J, with 15 bases in between. The CDR3 is 13 amino acids. The CDR3 spells CASSASIHLEQYF. The DNA of the CDR3 is TGTGCCAGTAGTGCCTCCATCCATTTAGAGCAGTACTTC. The complete variable domain, with remaining parts taken from reference TRBV19 and TRBJ2-7, reads DGGITQSPKYLFRKEGQNVTLSCEQNLNHDAMYWYRQDPGQGLRLIYYSQIVNDFQKGDIAEGYSVSREKKESFPLTVTSAQKNPTAFYLCASSASIHLEQYFGPGTRLTVT.

This clonotype was counted only a few times. The chain couples TRBV5-1 to TRBJ2-6; the D gene is possibly TRBD1 (5 bases). This CDR3 is built from 17 residues. CDR1 is SGHRS and CDR2 is YFSETQ in the germline V gene. Trimming removed 0 bases from V and 2 bases from J, with 12 bases in between. The CDR3 reads CASSLGTITAGANVLTF. The CDR3 DNA sequence: TGCGCCAGCAGCTTGGGGACAATAACTGCTGGGGCCAACGTCCTGACTTTC. The full variable domain, rest sourced from reference TRBV5-1 and TRBJ2-6, is KAGVTQTPRYLIKTRGQQVTLSCSPISGHRSVSWYQQTPGQGLQFLFEYFSETQRNKGNFPGRFSGRQFSNSRSEMNVSTLELGDSALYLCASSLGTITAGANVLTFGAGSRLTVL.

The rearrangement uses TRBV5-1 and TRBJ1-1; D is unclear. This CDR3 is 14 amino acids long. V was cut by 2 bases and J by 0 bases, with 8 bases left in between. Germline CDR1 is SGHRS and CDR2 is YFSETQ. Written as DNA, the CDR3 is TGCGCCAGCAGCTTACATGGGATGAACACTGAAGCTTTCTTT. Translated: CASSLHGMNTEAFF. Supplemented by reference TRBV5-1 and TRBJ1-1, the full variable domain reads KAGVTQTPRYLIKTRGQQVTLSCSPISGHRSVSWYQQTPGQGLQFLFEYFSETQRNKGNFPGRFSGRQFSNSRSEMNVSTLELGDSALYLCASSLHGMNTEAFFGQGTRLTVV.

This clonotype is medium-sized (0.01 to 0.1%) by share. The chain combines TRBV27 with TRBJ2-1; D is unclear. CDR3 length equals 14 residues. The germline CDR1 and CDR2 sequences are MNHEY and SMNVEV (reference sequence). The V end lost 0 bases, the J end lost 6 bases, and 9 bases lay between the germline ends. This chain's CDR3 is CASSLSKRINEQFF. CDR3 DNA sequence: TGTGCCAGCAGTTTATCGAAGCGAATCAATGAGCAGTTCTTC.

The chain links TRBV28 to TRBJ1-6; D possibly corresponds to TRBD1 (5 bases). CDR3 length: 12 residues. The germline CDR1 and CDR2 sequences are MDHEN and SYDVKM. Trimming removed 10 bases from V and 7 bases from J, with 11 bases in between. The CDR3 nucleotides are TGTGCCACCCAGGGAGACAATTCACCCCTCCACTTT. It specifies CATQGDNSPLHF.

This clonotype ranks as large. The chain has TRBV6-1 and TRBJ2-1; D possibly matches TRBD1 or TRBD2 (5 bases each). The CDR3 spans 13 residues. V was pared by 1 base and J by 6 bases, with 7 bases between. The germline gives CDR1 MNHNS, CDR2 SASEGT. The CDR3 reads CASSEGDANEQFF. DNA of the CDR3: TGTGCCAGCAGTGAAGGGGACGCCAATGAGCAGTTCTTC.

By sample fraction, this clonotype is medium-sized. V is TRBV5-4 and J is TRBJ2-3; D remains unclear. CDR3 length: 13 amino acids. From germline, CDR1 is SGHNT and CDR2 YYREEE (reference sequence). V shed 3 bases and J shed 6 bases, with 11 bases lying between them. The CDR3 sequence: CASSSETSDTQYF. The CDR3 DNA follows: TGTGCCAGCAGCTCGGAAACCTCTGATACGCAGTATTTT.

This clonotype is labeled as medium-sized. The rearrangement joins TRBV5-5 to TRBJ1-6; D uncertain. The CDR3 length is 13 residues. V lost 0 bases and J lost 7, with 5 bases in between. CDR1 and CDR2 (germline): SGHKS, YYEKEE (reference sequence). CDR3 protein: CASSLDRNSPLHF. DNA of the CDR3: TGTGCCAGCAGCTTGGACAGAAATTCACCCCTCCACTTT.

This clonotype ranks as medium-sized. This rearrangement joins TRBV5-4 to TRBJ2-5, with 7 bases matching TRBD1. V shed 2 bases, J shed 3 bases, and the junction held 4 bases outside the gene matches. The CDR3 runs to 14 residues. Germline CDR1 is SGHNT and CDR2 is YYREEE (reference sequence). Written as DNA, the CDR3 is TGTGCCAGCAGCTTCGTTCAGGGGGAAGAGACCCAGTACTTC. The encoded protein is CASSFVQGEETQYF.

By proportion, this clonotype is medium-sized. V and J are TRBV7-2 and TRBJ2-5; maybe TRBD2 (6 bases). Germline values: CDR1 SGHTA, CDR2 FQGNSA. V was pared by 1 base and J by 4 bases, with 13 bases between. This CDR3 has 15 residues. CDR3 residues: CASSLGAGPAETQYF. The DNA of the CDR3 is TGTGCCAGCAGCTTAGGGGCGGGACCGGCAGAGACCCAGTACTTC.

The chain recombines TRBV19 with TRBJ2-7; 7 positions agree with TRBD2. Germline V gene data show CDR1 as LNHDA and CDR2 as SQIVND (reference sequence). This CDR3 is built from 14 residues. V trimming: 5 bases; J trimming: 6 bases; junction bases outside the gene matches: 10. CDR3 amino acids: CASSWRGGPIEQYF. Written as DNA, the CDR3 is TGTGCCAGTAGTTGGCGGGGAGGGCCGATCGAGCAGTACTTC.

In its sample, this clonotype is large. The rearrangement links TRBV6-5 to TRBJ1-2; D remains ambiguous. The CDR3 is 14 amino acids. The germline V gene encodes CDR1 MNHEY and CDR2 SVGAGI. V shed 0 bases and J shed 6 bases, with 11 bases lying between them. The chain's CDR3 is CASSYSILTDGYTF. The CDR3 DNA follows: TGTGCCAGCAGTTACTCGATATTAACCGATGGCTACACCTTC.

This clonotype is deemed medium-sized. The chain joins TRBV27 to TRBJ2-1; tentatively, D is TRBD2 (6 bases). CDR3 length: 15 residues. The V gene's germline CDR1 is MNHEY and CDR2 SMNVEV (reference sequence). The V and J ends lost 4 bases and 4 bases respectively, with 14 bases between them. The CDR3 protein is CASSWGLPTYNEQFF. CDR3 DNA sequence: TGTGCCAGCAGTTGGGGACTGCCCACATACAATGAGCAGTTCTTC.